The present TCR beta chain was sequenced within a study of blood T cells in healthy people across ages. With a J-beta primer mix and a sample-barcoded 5' primer, a second PCR ran about 7 to 12 cycles. TCRdb re-analysed the 5' RACE reads in MiXCR, keeping a single row per CDR3 protein. The sample yields over 1,500,000 distinct CDR3 sequences, 35% to 50% seen once. The specimen was blood. The TCR originated in a human donor in good health.

CDR3 region: CASSYGVADTQYF. The CDR3 nucleotides read TGTGCCAGCAGCTACGGGGTGGCAGATACGCAGTATTTT. The V gene is TRBV7-9, the J gene TRBJ2-3; a weak D match, TRBD2 (5 bases). V shed 4 bases and J shed 4 bases, with 9 bases lying between them. The germline V gene encodes CDR1 SEHNR and CDR2 FQNEAQ (reference sequence). The CDR3 runs 13 residues.